A single T cell receptor (beta chain) is shown here with its context. This sample is drawn from a study of shared clonotypes between healthy human individuals. The assay was immunoSEQ multiplex PCR, and TCRdb's table has in-frame clones only and misses some. The sample holds more than 850,000 clones, 70% to 80% seen once. Looked up from germline, CDR1 is SGHTA and CDR2 is FQGTGA. CDR3 length: 15 residues. Unmatched junction bases numbered 8, after V lost 8 bases and J lost 1 base. Those who donated were healthy HIV-negative adults, with no recent acute infections or vaccinations reported. The rearrangement joins TRBV7-3 to TRBJ2-1, with 7 bases fitting TRBD2. This sequence was found in a man aged 18 to 29 in good health. Some clones in this sample may be carry-over from other donors' samples. The sample comprised memory CD4+ T cells from PBMCs. Subset noted: CD45RA-negative fraction. The CDR3 DNA follows: TGTGCCAGCGGCCCTTTAGCGGGTTCCTACAATGAGCAGTTCTTC. It is translated as CASGPLAGSYNEQFF.